These 27 T cell receptor beta chains were sequenced from one sample in a study of neurological immune-mediated disorders. TCRdb reanalysed the 5' RACE reads using MiXCR and keeps one entry per CDR3 protein. The repertoire holds 20,000 to 25,000 distinct CDR3 sequences, with roughly 15% as singletons. Sequenced: PBMCs. The source of these receptors is a female donor with HTLV-1-associated myelopathy (HAM/TSP).

In this sample, this clonotype turned up many times. The chain recombines TRBV4-2 with TRBJ2-6; D is possibly TRBD1 or TRBD2 (5 bases each). The germline V gene encodes CDR1 LGHNA and CDR2 YNFKEQ. The CDR3 has 17 amino acids. Trimming removed 0 bases from V and 2 bases from J, with 11 bases in between. CDR3 region: CASSQDPGTAGANVLTF. CDR3 DNA sequence: TGTGCCAGCAGCCAAGATCCAGGGACGGCTGGGGCCAACGTCCTGACTTTC.

The sample holds many counts of this clonotype. The chain joins TRBV5-1 to TRBJ1-1, with TRBD1 matching over 7 bases. Germline V gene sequence: CDR1 SGHRS, CDR2 YFSETQ. Unmatched junction bases numbered 9, after V lost 2 bases and J lost 5 bases. This CDR3 has 15 residues. CDR3 coding DNA: TGCGCCAGCAGCTTATTCAGGGGGGGACAGACTGAAGCTTTCTTT. It translates to CASSLFRGGQTEAFF.

The chain recombines TRBV20-1 with TRBJ2-3; 8 bases align to TRBD2. The CDR3 sequence is 14 residues long. The germline V gene has CDR1 DFQATT and CDR2 SNEGSKA (reference sequence). J gave up 1 base and V 3 bases, and 3 bases lay outside the gene matches. The CDR3 sequence: CSASAAGGTDTQYF. The CDR3 DNA follows: TGCAGTGCTAGCGCAGCGGGGGGCACAGATACGCAGTATTTT.

With regard to this clonotype: At one boundary the junction diverges from the germline segment, which might be a read error. V usage is TRBV5-1 and J usage is TRBJ2-3, with a possible D match to TRBD1 (5 bases). This CDR3 is built from 14 residues. The germline V gene has CDR1 SGHRS and CDR2 YFSETQ. CDR3 sequence reads: CASTPQGLEHTQYF. DNA of the CDR3: TGCGCCAGCACCCCGCAGGGTCTGGAGCATACTCAGTATTTT.

This clonotype was seen at least ten times. The chain is built from TRBV9 and TRBJ1-4, with 7 bases identical to TRBD1. V trimming: 4 bases; J trimming: 2 bases; junction bases outside the gene matches: 11. This CDR3 comprises 17 residues. Per the germline V gene, CDR1 is SGDLS and CDR2 is YYNGEE. This CDR3 reads CASSPRQGVATNEKLFF. CDR3 DNA sequence: TGTGCCAGCAGCCCCCGACAGGGCGTAGCGACTAATGAAAAACTGTTTTTT.

Many counts were recorded for this clonotype. The chain is built from TRBV24-1 and TRBJ2-2, with 8 bases fitting TRBD1. V lost 9 bases and J lost 4; bases outside the gene matches: 6. The CDR3 is 14 amino acids. Germline CDR1 and CDR2: KGHDR and SFDVKD. The CDR3 sequence: CATVDRESTGELFF. In nucleotides, the CDR3 is TGTGCCACCGTGGACAGGGAATCCACCGGGGAGCTGTTTTTT.

This chain connects TRBV12-3 or TRBV12-4 to TRBJ2-2; 11 nucleotides match TRBD1. After removal of 7 bases from V and 4 bases from J, the junction contained 14 bases not matched to a gene. The CDR3 covers 18 residues. CDR3 sequence (DNA): TGTGCCAGCATACGGGACGGGACAGGGGGAATGAGCACCGGGGAGCTGTTTTTT. This codes for CASIRDGTGGMSTGELFF.

There are many counts of this clonotype. The rearrangement uses TRBV20-1 and TRBJ2-1; possibly TRBD2 for D (5 bases). The CDR3 is 16 amino acids. In germline, CDR1 is DFQATT, CDR2 SNEGSKA (reference sequence). V dropped 0 bases and J dropped 0 bases, with 12 bases sitting between them. The CDR3 loop reads CSARDFSGSSYNEQFF. The CDR3 bases are TGCAGTGCTAGAGATTTCAGCGGCAGCTCCTACAATGAGCAGTTCTTC.

This clonotype occurred many times. J is TRBJ2-1 and V is TRBV5-1, with D perhaps matching TRBD1 or TRBD2 (6 bases each). Germline CDR1 and CDR2: SGHRS and YFSETQ. The CDR3 sequence is 15 residues long. Trimming left V 0 bases short and J 8 bases short, with 15 bases between. The CDR3 sequence: CASSLVEGGIDEQFF. The CDR3 DNA sequence: TGCGCCAGCAGCTTGGTAGAGGGGGGAATCGATGAGCAGTTCTTC.

The table lists this clonotype with many counts. The rearrangement joins TRBV20-1 to TRBJ2-1; D may be TRBD2 (6 bases). This CDR3 region has 14 residues. V was pared by 3 bases and J by 0 bases, with 9 bases between. Looked up from germline, CDR1 is DFQATT and CDR2 is SNEGSKA (reference sequence). CDR3 nucleotide sequence: TGCAGTGCTAGGGACGGGAGCTCCTACAATGAGCAGTTCTTC. Amino acids: CSARDGSSYNEQFF.

This clonotype was recorded at least ten times. The V call is TRBV5-6, the J call TRBJ2-1, with 11 bases fitting TRBD1. CDR1 SGHDT and CDR2 YYEEEE come from the germline V gene. The CDR3 runs 15 residues. J lost 8 bases, V lost 6 bases, and 10 bases had no gene match. CDR3 residues: CASNLGQGALHEQFF. The CDR3 nucleotides are TGTGCCAGCAACCTCGGACAGGGGGCCCTTCATGAGCAGTTCTTC. The entire variable domain, with the rest obtained from reference TRBV5-6 and TRBJ2-1, is as follows: DAGVTQSPTHLIKTRGQQVTLRCSPKSGHDTVSWYQQALGQGPQFIFQYYEEEERQRGNFPDRFSGHQFPNYSSELNVNALLLGDSALYLCASNLGQGALHEQFFGPGTRLTVL.

This clonotype was detected ten times or more. The chain carries TRBV11-2 and TRBJ2-3, with D possibly TRBD2 on 5 matching bases. Germline values: CDR1 SGHAT, CDR2 FQNNGV. This CDR3 contains 15 residues. The V end lost 3 bases, the J end lost 5 bases, and 15 bases lay between the germline ends. CDR3 loop: CASSFNSVRRDTQYF. CDR3 nucleotide sequence: TGTGCCAGCAGCTTCAATAGCGTACGACGAGATACGCAGTATTTT.

This clonotype was detected ten times or more. V gene TRBV27 combines with J gene TRBJ2-4, with D possibly being TRBD2 (7 bases). Trimming shortened V by 5 bases and J by 7 bases, and 15 bases separated the two germline ends. The CDR3 runs to 14 residues. Germline lookup yields CDR1 MNHEY and CDR2 SMNVEV (reference sequence). The CDR3 here is CASSPGRGGNIQYF. CDR3 in DNA: TGTGCCAGCAGTCCTGGGAGGGGGGGTAACATTCAGTACTTC.

At least ten counts were recorded for this clonotype. The V gene is TRBV20-1, the J gene TRBJ2-1; possible D gene TRBD1, 6 bases. Trimming took 2 bases from V and 0 from J, leaving 17 bases between them. Germline CDR1 DFQATT, CDR2 SNEGSKA (reference sequence). CDR3 length: 17 amino acids. CDR3 loop: CSARRTVGLSSYNEQFF. Here the CDR3 DNA reads TGCAGTGCTAGAAGGACAGTAGGTCTCAGCTCCTACAATGAGCAGTTCTTC.

The table lists this clonotype with many counts. J is TRBJ2-3 and V is TRBV20-1; the match to TRBD1 covers 9 bases. The V and J ends lost 5 bases and 4 bases, in that order; junction bases with no gene match: 13. This CDR3 is built from 16 residues. Germline assignment: CDR1 DFQATT and CDR2 SNEGSKA (reference sequence). In DNA form, the CDR3 reads TGCAGTGCTGACCCCGGGACAGGGAGGTTTGCAGATACGCAGTATTTT. Its protein is CSADPGTGRFADTQYF.

This clonotype was picked up many times. CDR3 sequence reads: CASMGTGELFF. The CDR3 DNA is TGCGCCAGCATGGGCACCGGGGAGCTGTTTTTT. The chain employs TRBV5-1 and TRBJ2-2, with unresolved D. Germline V gene data show CDR1 as SGHRS and CDR2 as YFSETQ. This CDR3 contains 11 residues. Trimming stripped 6 bases from V and 4 bases from J, with 4 bases between.

This clonotype was counted ten times or more. The missing conserved phenylalanine or tryptophan at the end of this CDR3 makes a read error likely. It is unclear where the CDR3 begins or ends on the DNA, so no DNA is shown, and the CDR3 is as TCRdb lists it. The rearrangement joins TRBV5-1 to TRBJ2-1; TRBD1, the D gene given by the table, was not confirmed from the DNA. Both ends counted, the CDR3 spans 13 residues. The germline CDR1 and CDR2 sequences are SGHRS and YFSETQ. The CDR3 spells CASSLAGGEPPEV.

This clonotype came up many times. The chain couples TRBV6-5 to TRBJ2-7; D might be TRBD2 (6 bases). Germline values: CDR1 MNHEY, CDR2 SVGAGI. The CDR3 has 14 amino acids. Trimming pared 2 bases from V and 4 bases from J, leaving 12 bases between. CDR3 DNA sequence: TGTGCCAGCAGTTACCAGGGAGGAGGATACGAGCAGTACTTC. Residues: CASSYQGGGYEQYF.

This clonotype was recorded many times. The rearrangement links TRBV7-6 to TRBJ2-5; D may be TRBD1 (7 bases). The CDR3 has 15 amino acids. V lost 3 bases and J lost 4, with 15 bases in between. Germline CDR1 reads SGHVS; CDR2 reads FNYEAQ. For the CDR3, the DNA is TGTGCCAGCAGCTTGGAGGGGGCGCGGAGAGAGACCCAGTACTTC. Protein sequence: CASSLEGARRETQYF.

This clonotype was seen only a few times. The chain carries TRBV5-1 and TRBJ2-2; D gene ambiguous. The V gene's germline CDR1 is SGHRS and CDR2 YFSETQ. The V end lost 4 bases, the J end lost 5 bases, and 12 bases lay between the germline ends. This CDR3 comprises 14 residues. CDR3 in amino acids: CASSHRGTTGELFF. In DNA form, the CDR3 reads TGCGCCAGCAGCCACCGCGGAACAACCGGGGAGCTGTTTTTT.

This clonotype was recorded many times. The chain couples TRBV19 to TRBJ1-3; perhaps TRBD1 as D (6 bases). Germline V gene lookup returns CDR1 LNHDA and CDR2 SQIVND (reference sequence). V lost 3 bases and J 0 bases, leaving 9 bases between the germline ends. The CDR3 contains 15 residues. The CDR3 sequence: CASSMRDNSGNTIYF. DNA for the CDR3: TGTGCCAGTAGTATGAGGGACAACTCTGGAAACACCATATATTTT.

This clonotype was recorded many times. Its ends do not fully match the called genes, so a read error is possible. This sequence joins TRBV7-7 and TRBJ2-1; possible D gene TRBD1, 6 bases. Looked up from germline, CDR1 is SSHAT and CDR2 is FNYEAQ (reference sequence). The CDR3 has 13 residues. The CDR3: CASSQDRYNEQFF. In DNA, the CDR3 is TGTGCTAGCAGCCAAGACAGGTACAATGAGCAGTTCTTC.

The chain recombines TRBV20-1 with TRBJ2-1, with TRBD2 identical over 9 bases. The CDR3 is made up of 16 amino acids. The V and J ends lost 2 bases and 9 bases, in that order; junction bases with no gene match: 14. CDR1 is DFQATT and CDR2 is SNEGSKA in the germline V gene (reference sequence). The CDR3 loop is CSARSAGGSLFGEQFF. The DNA of the CDR3 is TGCAGTGCTAGATCCGCGGGGGGGAGTTTGTTTGGTGAGCAGTTCTTC.

This clonotype was picked up many times. The genes are TRBV5-6 and TRBJ2-7; 7 bases align to TRBD2. The CDR3 spans 16 residues. Per the germline V gene, CDR1 is SGHDT and CDR2 is YYEEEE. The J segment lost 0 bases and the V segment lost 0 bases, leaving 6 bases of the junction unmatched. DNA for the CDR3: TGTGCCAGCAGCTTGGGGGCTAGCGGATACTCCTACGAGCAGTACTTC. Its translation: CASSLGASGYSYEQYF.

This clonotype was counted at least ten times. Here the CDR3 DNA reads TGTGCCAGCAGCCAAGGAGGAGAGCAGTTCTTC. Encoded protein: CASSQGGEQFF. V and J are TRBV16 and TRBJ2-1, with D perhaps matching TRBD2 (5 bases). Trimming left V 2 bases short and J 10 bases short, with 6 bases between. The CDR3 spans 11 residues. The germline V gene encodes CDR1 KGHSY and CDR2 FQNENV.

This clonotype was detected ten times or more. The J gene is TRBJ1-4, the V gene TRBV5-5; D is ambiguous. Germline-derived CDR1 and CDR2 are SGHKS and YYEKEE (reference sequence). The V and J ends lost 2 bases and 0 bases respectively, with 5 bases between them. The CDR3 contains 14 residues. CDR3 region: CASSFQPTNEKLFF. The DNA for the CDR3 is TGTGCCAGCAGCTTCCAGCCAACTAATGAAAAACTGTTTTTT.

This clonotype was seen repeatedly, ten times or more. V is TRBV29-1 and J is TRBJ1-1; D ambiguous. The V end was cut by 3 bases, the J end by 3 bases, with 11 bases between. Germline loops: CDR1 SQVTM, CDR2 ANQGSEA. CDR3 size: 13 residues. The CDR3 DNA sequence: TGCAGCGTTGAGGGCATACTTGACACTGAAGCTTTCTTT. Protein product: CSVEGILDTEAFF.